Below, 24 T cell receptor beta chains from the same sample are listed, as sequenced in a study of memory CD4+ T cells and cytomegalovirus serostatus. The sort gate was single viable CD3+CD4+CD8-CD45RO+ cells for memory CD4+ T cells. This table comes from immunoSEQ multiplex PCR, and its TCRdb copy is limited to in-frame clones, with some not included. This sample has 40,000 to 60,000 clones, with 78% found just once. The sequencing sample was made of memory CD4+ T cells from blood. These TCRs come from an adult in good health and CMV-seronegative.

The CDR3 DNA sequence: TGCGCCAGCAGCCCAGGGGACAGCAAGAACACCGGGGAGCTGTTTTTT. Amino acid sequence: CASSPGDSKNTGELFF. The rearrangement uses TRBV5-1 and TRBJ2-2, with 7 nucleotides matching TRBD1. The V gene's germline CDR1 is SGHRS and CDR2 YFSETQ. This CDR3 region has 16 residues. Losses at the gene ends were 4 bases for V and 1 base for J; bases not matched to a gene: 7.

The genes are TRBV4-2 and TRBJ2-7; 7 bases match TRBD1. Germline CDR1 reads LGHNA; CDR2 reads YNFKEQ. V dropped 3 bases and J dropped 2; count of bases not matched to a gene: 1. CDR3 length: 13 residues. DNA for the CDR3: TGTGCCAGCAGCCAGCAGGGGGCCTACGAGCAGTACTTC. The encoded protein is CASSQQGAYEQYF.

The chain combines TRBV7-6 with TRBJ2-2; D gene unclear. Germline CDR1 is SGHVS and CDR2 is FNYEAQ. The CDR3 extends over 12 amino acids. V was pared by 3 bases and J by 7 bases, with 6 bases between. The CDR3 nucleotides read TGTGCCAGCAGCTTGCAGAGCGGGGAGCTGTTTTTT. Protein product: CASSLQSGELFF.

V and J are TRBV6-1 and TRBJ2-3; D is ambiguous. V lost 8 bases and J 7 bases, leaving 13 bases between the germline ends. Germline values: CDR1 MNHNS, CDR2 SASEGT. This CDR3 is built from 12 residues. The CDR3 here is CASDTAWYTQYF. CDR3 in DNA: TGTGCCAGCGACACGGCTTGGTATACGCAGTATTTT.

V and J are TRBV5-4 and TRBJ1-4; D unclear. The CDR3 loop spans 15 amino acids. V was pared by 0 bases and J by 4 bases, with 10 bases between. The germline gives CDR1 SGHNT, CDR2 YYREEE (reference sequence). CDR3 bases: TGTGCCAGCAGCTTGGGTGGGGAAGTTAATGAAAAACTGTTTTTT. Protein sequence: CASSLGGEVNEKLFF.

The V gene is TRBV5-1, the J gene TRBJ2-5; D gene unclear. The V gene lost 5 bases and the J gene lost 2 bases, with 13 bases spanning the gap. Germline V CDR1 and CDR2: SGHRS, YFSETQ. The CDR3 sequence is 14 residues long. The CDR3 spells CASSAEPIQETQYF. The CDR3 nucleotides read TGCGCCAGCAGTGCCGAACCGATTCAAGAGACCCAGTACTTC.

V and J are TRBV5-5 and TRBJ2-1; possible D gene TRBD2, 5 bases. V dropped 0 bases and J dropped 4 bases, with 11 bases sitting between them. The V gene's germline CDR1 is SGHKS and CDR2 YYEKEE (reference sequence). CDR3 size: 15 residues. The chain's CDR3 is CASSLEPTRYNEQFF. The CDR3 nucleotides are TGTGCCAGCAGCTTGGAGCCCACTAGGTACAATGAGCAGTTCTTC.

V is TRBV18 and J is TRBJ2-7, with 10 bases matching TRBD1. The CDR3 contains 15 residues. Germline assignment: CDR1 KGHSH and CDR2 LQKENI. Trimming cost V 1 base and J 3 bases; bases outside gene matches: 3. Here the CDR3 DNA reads TGTGCCAGCTCACCACAGACAGGGGGCATCTACGAGCAGTACTTC. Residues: CASSPQTGGIYEQYF.

This chain's CDR3 is CASSSPTGVGSYEQYF. In nucleotides, the CDR3 is TGTGCCAGCAGTTCTCCCACGGGAGTGGGGTCCTACGAGCAGTACTTC. This rearrangement joins TRBV28 to TRBJ2-7, with TRBD2 as a possible D gene (6 bases). With 4 bases removed from V and 1 base from J, the gap between germline ends came to 17 bases. The CDR3 contains 16 residues. Germline-derived CDR1 and CDR2 are MDHEN and SYDVKM.

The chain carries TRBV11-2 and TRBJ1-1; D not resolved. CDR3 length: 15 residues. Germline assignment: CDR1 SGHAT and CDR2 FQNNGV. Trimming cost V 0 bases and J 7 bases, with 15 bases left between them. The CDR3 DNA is TGTGCCAGCAGCTTAGAAACCTGGGTAAAGAGTGAAGCTTTCTTT. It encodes CASSLETWVKSEAFF.

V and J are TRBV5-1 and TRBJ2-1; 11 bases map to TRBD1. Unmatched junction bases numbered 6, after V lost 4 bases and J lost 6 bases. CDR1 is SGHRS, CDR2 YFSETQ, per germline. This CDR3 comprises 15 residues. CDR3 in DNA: TGCGCCAGCAGCGTTGGTGGGACAGGGGGCAATGAGCAGTTCTTC. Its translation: CASSVGGTGGNEQFF. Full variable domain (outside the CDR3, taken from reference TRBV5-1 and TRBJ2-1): KAGVTQTPRYLIKTRGQQVTLSCSPISGHRSVSWYQQTPGQGLQFLFEYFSETQRNKGNFPGRFSGRQFSNSRSEMNVSTLELGDSALYLCASSVGGTGGNEQFFGPGTRLTVL.

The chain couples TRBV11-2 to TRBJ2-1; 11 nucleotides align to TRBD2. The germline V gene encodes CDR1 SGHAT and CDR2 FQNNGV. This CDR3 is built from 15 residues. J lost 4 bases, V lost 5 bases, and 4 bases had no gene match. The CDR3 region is CASSRGLAEYNEQFF. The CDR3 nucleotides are TGTGCCAGCAGCCGGGGACTAGCGGAGTACAATGAGCAGTTCTTC.

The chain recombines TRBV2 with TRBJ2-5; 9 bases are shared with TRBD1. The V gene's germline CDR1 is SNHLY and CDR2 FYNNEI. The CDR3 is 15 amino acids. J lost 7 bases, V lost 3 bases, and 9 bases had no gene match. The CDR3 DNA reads TGTGCCAGCAGTGATCGGGGACAGGGACGGGGGACCCAGTACTTC. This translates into CASSDRGQGRGTQYF.

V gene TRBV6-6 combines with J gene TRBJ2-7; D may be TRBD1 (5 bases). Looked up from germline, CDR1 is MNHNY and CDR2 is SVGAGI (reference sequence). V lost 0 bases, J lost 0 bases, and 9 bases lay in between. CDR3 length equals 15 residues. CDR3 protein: CASSYSAGPSYEQYF. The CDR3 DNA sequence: TGTGCCAGCAGTTACTCGGCAGGGCCCTCCTACGAGCAGTACTTC.

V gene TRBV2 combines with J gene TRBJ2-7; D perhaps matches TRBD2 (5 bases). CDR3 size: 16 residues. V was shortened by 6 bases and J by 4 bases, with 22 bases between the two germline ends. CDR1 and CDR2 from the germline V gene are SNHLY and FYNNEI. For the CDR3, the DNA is TGTGCCAGCAGCCCGAATGGCTATCTCACGGGGTACGAGCAGTACTTC. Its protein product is CASSPNGYLTGYEQYF.

The CDR3 DNA follows: TGTGCCAGCAGACCCTCCTTACAGGGGGCAAGGGAGCAGTACTTC. It is translated as CASRPSLQGAREQYF. V gene TRBV6-1 combines with J gene TRBJ2-7, with 9 positions matching TRBD1. The CDR3 is 15 residues long. Looked up from germline, CDR1 is MNHNS and CDR2 is SASEGT. V gave up 6 bases and J gave up 7 bases; unmatched junction bases: 13.

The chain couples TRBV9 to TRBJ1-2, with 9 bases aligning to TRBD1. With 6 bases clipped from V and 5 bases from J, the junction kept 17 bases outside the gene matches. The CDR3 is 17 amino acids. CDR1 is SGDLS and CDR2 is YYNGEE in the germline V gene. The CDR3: CASKSHGQGKTGYGYTF. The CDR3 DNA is TGTGCCAGCAAATCACATGGACAGGGGAAGACAGGGTATGGCTACACCTTC.

CDR3: CASSSPVSSYNSPLHF. The CDR3 DNA sequence: TGTGCCAGCAGTTCACCAGTCTCCTCCTATAATTCACCCCTCCACTTT. The V call is TRBV27, the J call TRBJ1-6; D is unresolved. Germline-derived CDR1 and CDR2 are MNHEY and SMNVEV (reference sequence). The V end was cut by 4 bases, the J end by 0 bases, with 10 bases between. This CDR3 has 16 residues.

The CDR3 DNA follows: TGTGCCAGCAGCTTGGGTAGCGGGAGCACCGGGGAGCTGTTTTTT. This translates into CASSLGSGSTGELFF. The rearrangement uses TRBV11-2 and TRBJ2-2, with 9 bases matching TRBD2. Germline values: CDR1 SGHAT, CDR2 FQNNGV. V lost 3 bases, J lost 4 bases, and 3 bases stayed unmatched. This CDR3 contains 15 residues.

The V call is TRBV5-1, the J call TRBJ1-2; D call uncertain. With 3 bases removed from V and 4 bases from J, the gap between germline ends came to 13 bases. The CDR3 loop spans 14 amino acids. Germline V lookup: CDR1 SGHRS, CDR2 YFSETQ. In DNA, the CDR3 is TGCGCCAGCAGCTCCGAGGTCCAGCCCTATGGCTACACCTTC. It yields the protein CASSSEVQPYGYTF.

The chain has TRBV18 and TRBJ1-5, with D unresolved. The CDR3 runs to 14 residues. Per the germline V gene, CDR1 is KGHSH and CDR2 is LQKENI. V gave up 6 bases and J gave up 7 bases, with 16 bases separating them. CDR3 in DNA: TGTGCCAGCTCCCAAGGGAGGGAAGGGCAGCCCCAGCATTTT. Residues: CASSQGREGQPQHF.

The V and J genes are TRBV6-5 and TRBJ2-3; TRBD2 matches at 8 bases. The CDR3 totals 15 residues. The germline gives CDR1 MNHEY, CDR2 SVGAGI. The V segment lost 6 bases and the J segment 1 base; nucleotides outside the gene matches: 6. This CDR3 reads CASRASGGRTDTQYF. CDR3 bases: TGTGCCAGCAGGGCCAGCGGGGGCCGCACAGATACGCAGTATTTT.

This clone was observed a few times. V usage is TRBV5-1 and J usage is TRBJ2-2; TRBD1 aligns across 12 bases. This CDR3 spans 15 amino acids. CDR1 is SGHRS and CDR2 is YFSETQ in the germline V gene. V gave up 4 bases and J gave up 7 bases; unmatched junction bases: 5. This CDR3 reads CASSTGTGGVGELFF. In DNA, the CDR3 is TGCGCCAGCAGCACCGGGACAGGGGGCGTCGGGGAGCTGTTTTTT.

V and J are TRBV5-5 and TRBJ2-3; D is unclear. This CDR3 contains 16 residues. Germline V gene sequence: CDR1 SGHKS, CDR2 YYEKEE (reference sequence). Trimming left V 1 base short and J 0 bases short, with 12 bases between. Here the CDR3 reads CASSLQPTQSTDTQYF. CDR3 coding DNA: TGTGCCAGCAGCTTGCAACCGACCCAAAGCACAGATACGCAGTATTTT.